The 2 T cell receptor beta chains below all came from one sample that was sequenced in a study of blood T cells in healthy people across ages. A second PCR, run for roughly 7 to 11 cycles, used a sample-barcoded 5' primer plus a J-beta primer mix. MiXCR was run by TCRdb on the 5' RACE reads, yielding one entry per CDR3 protein. The sample includes over 1,500,000 distinct CDR3 sequences, about 50% seen only once; the top ten take roughly 2.1%. The sample taken for sequencing was blood. The receptors come from a woman in her thirties or forties in good health.

The chain is built from TRBV21-1 and TRBJ2-7; the D call in the table, TRBD1, was not verified against the DNA. TRBV21-1 is assigned pseudogene status. The CDR3 extends over 16 amino acids. The DNA of the CDR3 is TGTGCCAGCAGCAAAGGAAGGGACATGGCCACCTACGAGCAGTACTTC. Protein: CASSKGRDMATYEQYF.

This chain connects TRBV6-2 or TRBV6-3 to TRBJ2-3, with D possibly being TRBD1 or TRBD2 (5 bases each). Trimming cost V 4 bases and J 3 bases, with 14 bases left between them. CDR1 is MNHEY, CDR2 SVGEGT, per germline. The CDR3 loop spans 15 amino acids. The chain's CDR3 is CASSSGTLLTDTQYF. The CDR3 DNA follows: TGTGCCAGCAGTTCCGGGACGCTCCTTACAGATACGCAGTATTTT.